These 15 T cell receptor beta chains originate from one sample sequenced in a study of human T cells and chemical hapten exposure (dated by TCRdb to the early 2020s). Library preparation used RACE. Reads for this sample came from a NextSeq 500. TCRdb reworked the public reads: Q25 trimming with fastp, MiXCR clone assembly, productive beta chains retained. Rows merge per CDR3 protein into single entries with the most common DNA and genes. Across this sample there are 100,000 or so distinct CDR3 sequences, with 9.5% to 12% seen only once. Roughly 3.5% of the sample belongs to the ten largest clones. This specimen's time point label, interpreted: patch test 1, 2 weeks after DPC sensitization. What this sample's treatment or condition label stands for: therapeutic diphenylcyclopropenone sensitization with weekly scalp DPC. The sequences come from whole blood, collected in connection with sensitization to the hapten diphenylcyclopropenone (DPC). The receptors were sampled from a woman in her forties with alopecia areata. Some clones in this sample may be carry-over from other donors' samples.

This sequence joins TRBV5-5 and TRBJ2-7; D not resolved. This CDR3 is 12 amino acids long. Germline V gene data show CDR1 as SGHKS and CDR2 as YYEKEE (reference sequence). V gave up 6 bases and J gave up 2 bases, with 9 bases separating them. The CDR3 loop is CASTLGPYEQYF. In DNA form, the CDR3 reads TGTGCCAGCACCCTTGGGCCCTACGAGCAGTACTTC.

This clonotype showed up just a few times. This chain joins TRBV3-1 and TRBJ2-1; TRBD2 matches 9 bases. Trimming took 3 bases from V and 8 from J; bases not matched to a gene: 5. Per germline, CDR1 LGHDT and CDR2 YNNKEL (reference sequence). The CDR3 length is 14 residues. The CDR3 region has the DNA TGTGCCAGCAGCCAGATGCGGGGGGGCCATGAGCAGTTCTTC. This encodes CASSQMRGGHEQFF.

The genes are TRBV6-6 and TRBJ2-1; D tentatively fits TRBD1 or TRBD2 (5 bases each). Trimming pared 8 bases from V and 5 bases from J, leaving 16 bases between. The germline V gene has CDR1 MNHNY and CDR2 SVGAGI (reference sequence). This CDR3 comprises 14 residues. CDR3 bases: TGTGCCAGCGGGTCCGGGACGCCCCACAATGAGCAGTTCTTC. Translated: CASGSGTPHNEQFF.

This clonotype was seen ten or more times. This chain links TRBV11-1 with TRBJ1-1, with D perhaps matching TRBD1 (5 bases). CDR1 and CDR2 from the germline V gene are SGHAT and FQDESV (reference sequence). V lost 4 bases to trimming and J lost 3 bases, with 15 bases between them. The CDR3 extends over 15 amino acids. CDR3 nucleotide sequence: TGTGCCAGCAGCTCCGACGGGGGGACGGACACTGAAGCTTTCTTT. Translated, it gives CASSSDGGTDTEAFF. Supplemented by reference TRBV11-1 and TRBJ1-1, the full variable domain reads EAEVAQSPRYKITEKSQAVAFWCDPISGHATLYWYRQILGQGPELLVQFQDESVVDDSQLPKDRFSAERLKGVDSTLKIQPAELGDSAMYLCASSSDGGTDTEAFFGQGTRLTVV.

This clonotype came up many times. The chain combines TRBV18 with TRBJ2-5; TRBD1 matches 7 bases. CDR1 is KGHSH, CDR2 LQKENI, per germline. The CDR3 length is 14 residues. V lost 6 bases, J lost 1 base, and 5 bases stayed unmatched. For the CDR3, the DNA is TGTGCCAGCTCTCACGGACAGGTCCAAGAGACCCAGTACTTC. Translation: CASSHGQVQETQYF. Complete variable domain (other parts from reference TRBV18 and TRBJ2-5): NAGVMQNPRHLVRRRGQEARLRCSPMKGHSHVYWYRQLPEEGLKFMVYLQKENIIDESGMPKERFSAEFPKEGPSILRIQQVVRGDSAAYFCASSHGQVQETQYFGPGTRLLVL.

This clonotype was counted between two and nine times. V usage is TRBV12-3 or TRBV12-4 and J usage is TRBJ1-3; unclear D gene. Between the trimmed V and J ends, which lost 0 bases and 8 bases, there was a span of 14 bases. The CDR3 runs 15 residues. The CDR3: CASSLASYRSDTIYF. The CDR3 coding sequence is TGTGCCAGCAGTTTAGCCTCCTACCGATCGGACACCATATATTTT.

This clonotype came up many times. The chain employs TRBV6-5 and TRBJ1-6; TRBD1 aligns across 12 bases. Germline assignment: CDR1 MNHEY and CDR2 SVGAGI. The junction had 2 bases not matched to a gene; V was cut back by 2 bases and J by 9 bases. CDR3 length: 15 residues. The CDR3 coding sequence is TGTGCCAGCAGTTACCGGGACAGGGGGCGTTCACCCCTCCACTTT. Translation gives CASSYRDRGRSPLHF.

This clonotype was seen more than once but under ten times. The chain recombines TRBV3-1 with TRBJ2-7; D may be TRBD2 (6 bases). The CDR3 is 13 amino acids. The V end lost 1 base, the J end lost 4 bases, and 8 bases lay between the germline ends. Germline assignment: CDR1 LGHDT and CDR2 YNNKEL (reference sequence). In nucleotides, the CDR3 is TGTGCCAGCAGCCAAGTTCGGGGGTACGAGCAGTACTTC. It specifies CASSQVRGYEQYF.

Concerning this clonotype itself: At one boundary the junction diverges from the germline segment, which might be a read error. V usage is TRBV7-8 and J usage is TRBJ2-1; D is possibly TRBD2 (5 bases). There are 14 residues in the CDR3. CDR1 SGHVS and CDR2 FQNEAQ come from the germline V gene. The CDR3 here is CASSLALGFNEQFF. The CDR3 DNA is TGTGCCAGCAGCCTAGCCCTGGGCTTCAATGAGCAGTTCTTC.

The rearrangement uses TRBV11-2 and TRBJ1-1; no definite D call. The V end was cut by 5 bases, the J end by 6 bases, with 13 bases between. CDR3 length equals 13 residues. Per the germline V gene, CDR1 is SGHAT and CDR2 is FQNNGV. CDR3 in amino acids: CASSLNQAAEAFF. The CDR3 bases are TGTGCCAGCAGCCTGAATCAGGCGGCTGAAGCTTTCTTT.

This clonotype was found a few times. V and J are TRBV7-9 and TRBJ2-7; D might be TRBD2 (6 bases). This CDR3 has 16 amino acids. Trimming cost V 1 base and J 7 bases, with 20 bases left between them. Germline-derived CDR1 and CDR2 are SEHNR and FQNEAQ (reference sequence). The CDR3 DNA is TGTGCCAGCAGCTTAGTAGGCGGGGTGTCGACTGGGGAGCAGTACTTC. It specifies CASSLVGGVSTGEQYF.

This clonotype was observed a handful of times. The CDR3 loop reads CASSHPAGAQTNTEAFF. As DNA, the CDR3 is TGTGCCAGCAGCCACCCCGCCGGGGCACAGACGAACACTGAAGCTTTCTTT. V is TRBV4-2 and J is TRBJ1-1; tentative D call: TRBD1 (5 bases). The CDR3 has 17 amino acids. V lost 3 bases to trimming and J lost 1 base, with 18 bases between them. Germline-derived CDR1 and CDR2 are LGHNA and YNFKEQ.

This clonotype was recorded a few times. The V call is TRBV6-5, the J call TRBJ2-1; perhaps TRBD1 as D (5 bases). V was trimmed by 2 bases and J by 5 bases, leaving 13 bases between them. The CDR3 runs to 15 residues. CDR1 and CDR2 from the germline V gene are MNHEY and SVGAGI. CDR3 sequence reads: CASSYDRLNNNEQFF. CDR3 DNA: TGTGCCAGCAGTTACGACAGACTTAATAACAATGAGCAGTTCTTC.

The V and J genes are TRBV3-1 and TRBJ2-7; 8 bases are a match to TRBD1. The CDR3 has 15 residues. V shed 5 bases and J 6 bases; nucleotides not matched to a gene: 12. Germline CDR1 and CDR2: LGHDT and YNNKEL (reference sequence). The CDR3 is CASSNRDRLTSEQYF. In DNA, the CDR3 is TGTGCCAGCAGCAATCGGGACAGGTTAACCTCCGAGCAGTACTTC.

The rearrangement joins TRBV20-1 to TRBJ1-1; the D is unclear. V was shortened by 1 base and J by 4 bases, with 19 bases between the two germline ends. CDR3 length: 16 amino acids. Germline lookup yields CDR1 DFQATT and CDR2 SNEGSKA (reference sequence). The CDR3 DNA sequence: TGCAGTGCTAGAGCCCCGGGGTCCGGTTCTAGCACTGAAGCTTTCTTT. Its protein product is CSARAPGSGSSTEAFF.